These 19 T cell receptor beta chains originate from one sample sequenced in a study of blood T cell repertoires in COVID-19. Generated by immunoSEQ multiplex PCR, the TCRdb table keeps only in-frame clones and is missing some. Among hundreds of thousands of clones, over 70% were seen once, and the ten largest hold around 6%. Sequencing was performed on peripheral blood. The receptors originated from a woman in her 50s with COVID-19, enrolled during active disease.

In DNA, the CDR3 is TGTGCCTGGAGAAGGTCAGGCAGCTCCTATAATTCACCCCTCCACTTT. It translates to CAWRRSGSSYNSPLHF. V gene TRBV30 combines with J gene TRBJ1-6; D unresolved. This CDR3 is 16 amino acids long. Germline V gene data show CDR1 as GTSNPN and CDR2 as SVGIG (reference sequence). Trimming took 3 bases from V and 0 from J, leaving 12 bases between them.

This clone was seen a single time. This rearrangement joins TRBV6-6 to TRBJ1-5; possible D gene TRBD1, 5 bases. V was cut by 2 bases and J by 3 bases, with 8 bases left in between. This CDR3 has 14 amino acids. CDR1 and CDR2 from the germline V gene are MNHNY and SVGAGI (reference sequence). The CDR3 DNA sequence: TGTGCCAGCAGTTACGGGGGGATCAATCAGCCCCAGCATTTT. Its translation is CASSYGGINQPQHF.

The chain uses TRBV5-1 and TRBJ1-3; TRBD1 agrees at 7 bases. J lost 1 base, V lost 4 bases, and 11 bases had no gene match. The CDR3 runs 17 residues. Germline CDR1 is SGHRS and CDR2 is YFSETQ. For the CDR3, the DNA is TGCGCCAGCAGCCGTGGACAGGCTGGGATATCTGGAAACACCATATATTTT. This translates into CASSRGQAGISGNTIYF.

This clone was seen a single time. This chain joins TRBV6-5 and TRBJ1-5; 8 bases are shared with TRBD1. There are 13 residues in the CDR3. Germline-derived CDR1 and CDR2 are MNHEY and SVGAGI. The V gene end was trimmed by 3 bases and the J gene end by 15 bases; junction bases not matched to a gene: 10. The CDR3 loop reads CASSYSWTGSLHF. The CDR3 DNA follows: TGTGCCAGCAGTTATTCTTGGACAGGGTCTCTGCATTTT.

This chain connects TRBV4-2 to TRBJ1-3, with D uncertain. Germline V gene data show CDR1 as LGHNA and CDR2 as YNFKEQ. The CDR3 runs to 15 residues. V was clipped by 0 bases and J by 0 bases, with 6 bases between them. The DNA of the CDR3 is TGTGCCAGCAGCCAAGACAGAACCTCTGGAAACACCATATATTTT. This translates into CASSQDRTSGNTIYF.

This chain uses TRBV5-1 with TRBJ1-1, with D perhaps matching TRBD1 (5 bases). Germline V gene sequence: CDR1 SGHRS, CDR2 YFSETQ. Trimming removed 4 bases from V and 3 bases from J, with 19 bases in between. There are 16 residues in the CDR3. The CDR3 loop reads CASSPGGKLGDTEAFF. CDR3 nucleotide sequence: TGCGCCAGCAGCCCCGGGGGGAAGCTAGGGGACACTGAAGCTTTCTTT.

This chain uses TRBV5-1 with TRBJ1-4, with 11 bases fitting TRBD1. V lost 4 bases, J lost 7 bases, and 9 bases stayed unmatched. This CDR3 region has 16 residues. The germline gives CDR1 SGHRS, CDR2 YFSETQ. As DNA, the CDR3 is TGCGCCAGCAGCCAGGGACAGGGGGTCGTAAGTGAAAAACTGTTTTTT. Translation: CASSQGQGVVSEKLFF.

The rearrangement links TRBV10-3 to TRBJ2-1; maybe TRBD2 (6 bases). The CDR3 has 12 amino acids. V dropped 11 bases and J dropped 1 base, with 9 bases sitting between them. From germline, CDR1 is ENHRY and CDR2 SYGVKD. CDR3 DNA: TGTGCCGCCGGGACTTCCTACAATGAGCAGTTCTTC. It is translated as CAAGTSYNEQFF.

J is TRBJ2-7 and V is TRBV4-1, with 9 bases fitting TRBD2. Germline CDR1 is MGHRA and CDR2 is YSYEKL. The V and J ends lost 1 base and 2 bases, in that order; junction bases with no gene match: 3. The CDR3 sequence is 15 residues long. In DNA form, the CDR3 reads TGCGCCAGCAGCCAAGTACTAGCGGGTCCCTACGAGCAGTACTTC. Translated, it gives CASSQVLAGPYEQYF.

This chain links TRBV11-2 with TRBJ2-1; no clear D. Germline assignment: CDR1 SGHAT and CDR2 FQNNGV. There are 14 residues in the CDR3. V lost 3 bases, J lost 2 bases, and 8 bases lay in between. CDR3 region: CASSFVGAYNEQFF. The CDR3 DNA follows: TGTGCCAGCAGCTTCGTCGGAGCCTACAATGAGCAGTTCTTC.

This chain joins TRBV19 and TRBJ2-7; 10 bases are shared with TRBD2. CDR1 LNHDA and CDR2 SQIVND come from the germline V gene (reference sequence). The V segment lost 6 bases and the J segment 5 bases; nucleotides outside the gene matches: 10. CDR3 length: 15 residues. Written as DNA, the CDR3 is TGTGCCAGTAGAGGGGCTAGCGGGAGATTCGACGAGCAGTACTTC. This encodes CASRGASGRFDEQYF.

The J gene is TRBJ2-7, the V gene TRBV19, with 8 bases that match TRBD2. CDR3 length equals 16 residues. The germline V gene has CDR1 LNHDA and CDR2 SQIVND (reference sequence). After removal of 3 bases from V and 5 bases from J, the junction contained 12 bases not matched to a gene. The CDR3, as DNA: TGTGCCAGTAGTATGGCGGTAGCGGGAATTGCCCACGAGCAGTACTTC. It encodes CASSMAVAGIAHEQYF.

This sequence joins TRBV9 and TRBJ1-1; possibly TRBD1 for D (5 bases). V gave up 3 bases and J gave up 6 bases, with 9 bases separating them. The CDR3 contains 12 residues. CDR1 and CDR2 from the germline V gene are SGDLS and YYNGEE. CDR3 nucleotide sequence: TGTGCCAGCAGCGCGACAGAGGCTGAAGCTTTCTTT. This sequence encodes CASSATEAEAFF. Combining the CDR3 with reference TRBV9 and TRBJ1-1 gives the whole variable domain DSGVTQTPKHLITATGQRVTLRCSPRSGDLSVYWYQQSLDQGLQFLIQYYNGEERAKGNILERFSAQQFPDLHSELNLSSLELGDSALYFCASSATEAEAFFGQGTRLTVV.

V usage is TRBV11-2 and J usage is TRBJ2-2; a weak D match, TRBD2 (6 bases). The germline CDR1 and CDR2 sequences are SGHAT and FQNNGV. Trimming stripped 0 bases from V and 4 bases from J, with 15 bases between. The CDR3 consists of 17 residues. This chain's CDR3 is CASSLDPGSGSTGELFF. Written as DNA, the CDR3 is TGTGCCAGCAGCTTAGATCCCGGTAGCGGCTCCACCGGGGAGCTGTTTTTT.

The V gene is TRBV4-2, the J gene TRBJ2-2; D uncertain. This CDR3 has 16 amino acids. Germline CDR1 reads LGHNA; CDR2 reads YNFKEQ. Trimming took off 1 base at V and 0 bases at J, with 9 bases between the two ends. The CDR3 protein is CASSQGERTNTGELFF. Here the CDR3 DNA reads TGTGCCAGCAGCCAAGGAGAGCGCACGAACACCGGGGAGCTGTTTTTT.

CDR3 sequence reads: CASSLTGFGTEAFF. CDR3 bases: TGTGCCAGCAGCTTGACAGGGTTCGGCACTGAAGCTTTCTTT. The chain uses TRBV5-4 and TRBJ1-1, with D maybe TRBD1 (6 bases). Looked up from germline, CDR1 is SGHNT and CDR2 is YYREEE (reference sequence). Trimming took 1 base from V and 4 from J, leaving 11 bases between them. The CDR3 is 14 amino acids.

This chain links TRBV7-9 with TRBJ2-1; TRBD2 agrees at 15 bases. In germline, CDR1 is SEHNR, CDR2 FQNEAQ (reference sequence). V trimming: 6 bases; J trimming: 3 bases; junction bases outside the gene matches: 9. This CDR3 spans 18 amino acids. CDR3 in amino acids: CASRAGLAGGQHYNEQFF. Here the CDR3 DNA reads TGTGCCAGCAGAGCGGGACTAGCGGGAGGACAACACTACAATGAGCAGTTCTTC.

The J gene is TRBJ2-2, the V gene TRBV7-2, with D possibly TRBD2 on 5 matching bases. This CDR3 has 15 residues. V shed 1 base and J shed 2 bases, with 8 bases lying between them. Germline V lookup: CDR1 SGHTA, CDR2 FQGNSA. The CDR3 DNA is TGTGCCAGCAGCTTAGGGGGAGCTAACACCGGGGAGCTGTTTTTT. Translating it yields CASSLGGANTGELFF.

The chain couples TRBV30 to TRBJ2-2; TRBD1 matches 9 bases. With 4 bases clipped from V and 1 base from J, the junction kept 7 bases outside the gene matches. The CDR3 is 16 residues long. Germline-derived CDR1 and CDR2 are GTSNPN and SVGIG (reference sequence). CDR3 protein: CAWMTPTGGNTGELFF. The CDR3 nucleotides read TGTGCCTGGATGACACCGACAGGGGGGAACACCGGGGAGCTGTTTTTT. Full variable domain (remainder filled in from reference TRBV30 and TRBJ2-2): SQTIHQWPATLVQPVGSPLSLECTVEGTSNPNLYWYRQAAGRGLQLLFYSVGIGQISSEVPQNLSASRPQDRQFILSSKKLLLSDSGFYLCAWMTPTGGNTGELFFGEGSRLTVL.